One sample yielded the 2 T cell receptor beta chains listed below, sequenced in a study of CD8 T cells in ankylosing spondylitis (TCRdb year 2017). The library was generated by 5' RACE. Data came from an Illumina HiSeq 2500. In TCRdb, the public reads were trimmed at Q25 with fastp and aligned with MiXCR, with productive beta chains retained. Merged by CDR3 protein, the rows form single entries marked with the most common genes and DNA. This sample holds around 330,000 distinct CDR3 sequences; roughly 10% were observed only once. The ten largest clones represent roughly 9.2% of the sample. Sequencing was performed on blood, either unsorted or a sorted T cell fraction (not recorded which). All receptors derive from a female donor with ankylosing spondylitis or in good health (not recorded which).

This clonotype has at least ten counts. The chain joins TRBV5-1 to TRBJ2-1, with a possible D match to TRBD1 (6 bases). Trimming shortened V by 4 bases and J by 6 bases, and 17 bases separated the two germline ends. The CDR3 spans 15 residues. From germline, CDR1 is SGHRS and CDR2 YFSETQ. CDR3 protein: CASSPRGGPSNEQFF. The CDR3 nucleotides are TGCGCCAGCAGCCCCCGAGGGGGTCCCTCCAATGAGCAGTTCTTC.

This clonotype has ten or more counts. The gene calls are TRBV5-1 and TRBJ2-1; 12 bases agree with TRBD2. Germline CDR1 SGHRS, CDR2 YFSETQ. V gave up 4 bases and J gave up 8 bases; unmatched junction bases: 13. The CDR3 has 17 amino acids. The CDR3 reads CASSTPTSGSALDEQFF. Here the CDR3 DNA reads TGCGCCAGCAGCACCCCGACTAGCGGGAGCGCCTTGGATGAGCAGTTCTTC.